This TCR beta chain was documented in a study of T cells in Graves' hyperthyroidism and ophthalmopathy. Study conclusions and caveats: Most thyroid clonotypes with frequency above 0.001 were detected in blood. It was a median around 6 months before onset that the model predicted ophthalmopathy.

Amplified regions were TCR beta CDR3 sequences from RNA transcripts. Researchers ran a first-round RT-PCR on the TCR CDR3 using the HTBI primer set. TCRdb passed the multiplex PCR reads through MiXCR, listing each CDR3 protein once. Altogether some 600,000 distinct CDR3 sequences are present, approximately 15% being singletons, with the ten largest covering 5.5% to 7.5%. Per germline, CDR1 MNHEY and CDR2 SMNVEV (reference sequence). The V and J ends lost 8 bases and 5 bases respectively, with 15 bases between them. CDR3 length: 13 amino acids. As for this clonotype: Antigen: not known.

Sequencing was performed on blood. The chain has TRBV27 and TRBJ2-5; perhaps D is TRBD1 or TRBD2 (5 bases each). The receptor was derived from a young woman with Graves' hyperthyroidism that later progressed to Graves' ophthalmopathy. The CDR3 protein is CASRPSGTETQYF. In nucleotides, the CDR3 is TGTGCCAGCCGACCATCGGGGACGGAGACCCAGTACTTC.